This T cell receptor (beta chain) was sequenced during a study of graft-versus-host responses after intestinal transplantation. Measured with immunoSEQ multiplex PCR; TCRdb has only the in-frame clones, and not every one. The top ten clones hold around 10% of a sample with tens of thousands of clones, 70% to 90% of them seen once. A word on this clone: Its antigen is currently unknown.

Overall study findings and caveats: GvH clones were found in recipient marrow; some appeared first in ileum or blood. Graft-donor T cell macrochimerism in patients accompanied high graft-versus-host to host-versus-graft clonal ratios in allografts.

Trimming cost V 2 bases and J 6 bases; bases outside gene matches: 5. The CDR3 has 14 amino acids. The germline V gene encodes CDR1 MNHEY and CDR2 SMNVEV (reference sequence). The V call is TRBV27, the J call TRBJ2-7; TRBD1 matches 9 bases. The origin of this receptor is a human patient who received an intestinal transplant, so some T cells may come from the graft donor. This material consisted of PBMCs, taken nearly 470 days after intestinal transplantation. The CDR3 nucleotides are TGTGCCAGCAGTTTAGGACAGGGGATGAGCGAGCAGTACTTC. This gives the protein CASSLGQGMSEQYF.